This TCR beta chain was identified in a study of T cells after yellow fever vaccination. This clonotype has more than one count but fewer than ten. Its antigen is currently unknown. The study, taken as a whole, reports: A small proportion of clonotypes was detected in both the CD4 and CD8 compartments. The secondary response was weaker but peaked faster, day 5 versus 15. Primary-vaccination clones mostly resurfaced post-booster (96% CD4, just under 90% CD8).

The CDR3 covers 13 residues. V gave up 5 bases and J gave up 5 bases, with 11 bases separating them. The germline gives CDR1 KGHDR, CDR2 SFDVKD. The 5'RACE template-switching step produced TCR cDNA and added a universal primer site and UMIs. From the 5' RACE reads, TCRdb called clonotypes with MiXCR, one entry per CDR3 protein. The sample lists some 340,000 distinct CDR3 sequences, over 4% occurring once. Sample: PBMCs, taken 5 days after the yellow fever booster vaccination. V and J are TRBV24-1 and TRBJ1-1; no reliable D call. This sequence was found in a man between 18 and 29 years old who received the YFV17D yellow fever vaccine. The CDR3 DNA follows: TGTGCCACCAGTGGGGATTCAGGAACTGAAGCTTTCTTT. Translation gives CATSGDSGTEAFF.